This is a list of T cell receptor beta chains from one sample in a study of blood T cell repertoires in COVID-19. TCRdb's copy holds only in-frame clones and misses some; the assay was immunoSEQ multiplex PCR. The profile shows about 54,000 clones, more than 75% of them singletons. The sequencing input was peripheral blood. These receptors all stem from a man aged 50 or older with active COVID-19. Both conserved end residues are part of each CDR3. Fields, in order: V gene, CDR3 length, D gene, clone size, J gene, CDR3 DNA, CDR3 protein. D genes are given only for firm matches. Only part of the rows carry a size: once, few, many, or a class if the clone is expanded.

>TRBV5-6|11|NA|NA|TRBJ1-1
TGTGCCAGCAGCAGGGGGTATGAAGCTTTCTTT
CASSRGYEAFF
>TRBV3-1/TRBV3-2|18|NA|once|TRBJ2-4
TGTGCCAGCAGCCAAGATTTCGCCAGGGGTCTAGCCAAAAACATTCAGTACTTC
CASSQDFARGLAKNIQYF
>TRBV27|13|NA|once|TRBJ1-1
TGTGCCAGCAGTTTGACGGGGTACACTGAAGCTTTCTTT
CASSLTGYTEAFF
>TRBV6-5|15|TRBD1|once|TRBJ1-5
TGTGCCAGCAGTCCGGGGACAGGGGCCAATCAGCCCCAGCATTTT
CASSPGTGANQPQHF
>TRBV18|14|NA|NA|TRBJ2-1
TGTGCCAGCTCACCGACGAGGGAATACAATGAGCAGTTCTTC
CASSPTREYNEQFF
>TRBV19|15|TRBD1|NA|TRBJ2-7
TGTGCCAGTAGTATCCCGGGACAGGGTACCTACGAGCAGTACTTC
CASSIPGQGTYEQYF
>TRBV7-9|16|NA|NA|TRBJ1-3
TGTGCCAGCAGCGATCCCCGGACAGACTCTGGAAACACCATATATTTT
CASSDPRTDSGNTIYF
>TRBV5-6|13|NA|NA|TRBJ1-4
TGTGCCAGCAGCTCGGCTGGGGGGGAAAAACTGTTTTTT
CASSSAGGEKLFF
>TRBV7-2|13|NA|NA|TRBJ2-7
TGTGCCAGCAGCCAGAATCAGGGTTACGAGCAGTACTTC
CASSQNQGYEQYF
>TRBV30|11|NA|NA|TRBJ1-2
TGTGCCTGGAGCAAGTTCAGGGGCTACACCTTC
CAWSKFRGYTF
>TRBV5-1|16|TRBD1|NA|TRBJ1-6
TGCGCCAGCAGCTTGGCGGGACAGGCCCAAAGTTCACCCCTCCACTTT
CASSLAGQAQSSPLHF
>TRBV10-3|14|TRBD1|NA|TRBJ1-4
TGTGCCATCAGTGGGACAGGGACTAATGAAAAACTGTTTTTT
CAISGTGTNEKLFF
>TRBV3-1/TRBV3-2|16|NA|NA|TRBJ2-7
TGTGCCAGCAGCAGATCGTTGTCGGGGAGCTCCTACGAGCAGTACTTC
CASSRSLSGSSYEQYF
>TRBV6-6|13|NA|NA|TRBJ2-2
TGTGCCAGCAGCCCCCGCCGGGAAGGGGAGCTGTTTTTT
CASSPRREGELFF
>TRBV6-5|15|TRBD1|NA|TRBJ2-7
TGTGCCAGCAGTCAAACAGGGGGACCCTCCTACGAGCAGTACTTC
CASSQTGGPSYEQYF
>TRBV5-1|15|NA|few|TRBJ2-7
TGCGCCAGCAGCTATAACAGGGACCTCTCCTACGAGCAGTACTTC
CASSYNRDLSYEQYF
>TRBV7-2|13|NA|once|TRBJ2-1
TGTGCCAGCAGTTTAACTTTCGGAGGTGAGCAGTTCTTC
CASSLTFGGEQFF
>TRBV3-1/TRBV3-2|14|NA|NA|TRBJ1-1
TGTGCCAGCAGCCTTCCCGAGAGGAACACTGAAGCTTTCTTT
CASSLPERNTEAFF
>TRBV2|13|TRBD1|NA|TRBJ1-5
TGTGCCAGCATTGGACAGGGGGATCAGCCCCAGCATTTT
CASIGQGDQPQHF
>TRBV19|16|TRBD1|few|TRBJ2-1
TGTGCCAGTAGTATAGGTTCCGGGACAGTCTACAATGAGCAGTTCTTC
CASSIGSGTVYNEQFF
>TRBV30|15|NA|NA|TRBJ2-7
TGTGCCTGGAGTGGGAAAGCGGGCGTGTCCTACGAGCAGTACTTC
CAWSGKAGVSYEQYF
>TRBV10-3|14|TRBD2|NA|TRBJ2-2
TGTGCCATCAGTTTAGCGGGGGGGACCGGGGAGCTGTTTTTT
CAISLAGGTGELFF
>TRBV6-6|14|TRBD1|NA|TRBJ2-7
TGTGCCAGCAGTTACGCGGCAGGGGGCGGGGAGCAGTACTTC
CASSYAAGGGEQYF
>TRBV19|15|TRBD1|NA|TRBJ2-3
TGTGCCAGTAGACCTCCGGGACAGAGGACAGATACGCAGTATTTT
CASRPPGQRTDTQYF
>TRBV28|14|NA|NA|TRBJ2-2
TGTGCCACCTCCGTCAGGGGGGCGGTCGGGGAGCTGTTTTTT
CATSVRGAVGELFF
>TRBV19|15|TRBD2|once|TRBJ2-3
TGTGCCAGTAGCATGACTAGCGGGAGAACCTTTACGCAGTATTTT
CASSMTSGRTFTQYF
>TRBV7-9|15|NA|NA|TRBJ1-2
TGTGCCAGCAGCTTTTTGGCCGGGTCTAACTATGGCTACACCTTC
CASSFLAGSNYGYTF
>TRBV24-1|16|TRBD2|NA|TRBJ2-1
TGTGCCACCAGTGGCTTACTAGCGGGAACCTACAATGAGCAGTTCTTC
CATSGLLAGTYNEQFF
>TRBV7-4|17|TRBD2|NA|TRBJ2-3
TGTGCCAGCAGCCCGCCCTGGGAGCGGGAGAGGACAGATACGCAGTATTTT
CASSPPWERERTDTQYF
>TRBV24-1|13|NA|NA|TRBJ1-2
TGTGCCACCAGTGACTCTATAGTCTATGGCTACACCTTC
CATSDSIVYGYTF
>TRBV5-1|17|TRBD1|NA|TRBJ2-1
TGCGCCAGCAGCTTGGGGCCGACCGGGACAGGGGGCAATGAGCAGTTCTTC
CASSLGPTGTGGNEQFF
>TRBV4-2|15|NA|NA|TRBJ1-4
TGTGCCAGCAGCCAAGTGGGAGGGAGGAATGAAAAACTGTTTTTT
CASSQVGGRNEKLFF
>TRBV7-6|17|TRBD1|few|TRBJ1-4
TGTGCCAGCAGCTCCAATTTACCACAGGGGAAGGGTGAAAAACTGTTTTTT
CASSSNLPQGKGEKLFF
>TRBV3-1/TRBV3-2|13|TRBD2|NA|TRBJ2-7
TGTGCCAGCAGCCTCCGGGGGGCCTACGAGCAGTACTTC
CASSLRGAYEQYF
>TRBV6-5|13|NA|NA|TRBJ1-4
TGTGCCAGCACGGGGGCAACTAATGAAAAACTGTTTTTT
CASTGATNEKLFF
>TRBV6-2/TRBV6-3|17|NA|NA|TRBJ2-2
TGTGCCAGCAGCTCCCTCCGGTTCGGTCATTACACCGGGGAGCTGTTTTTT
CASSSLRFGHYTGELFF
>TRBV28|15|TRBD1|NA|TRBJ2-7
TGTGCCAGCAGTCCAGGACAGGGGAAGAGGTACGAGCAGTACTTC
CASSPGQGKRYEQYF
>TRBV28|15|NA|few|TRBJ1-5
TGTGCCAGCAGAGATACCAGGGGTACGAATCAGCCCCAGCATTTT
CASRDTRGTNQPQHF
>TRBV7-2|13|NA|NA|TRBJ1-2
TGTGCCAGCAGCTCCGGGTTTCATTATGGCTACACCTTC
CASSSGFHYGYTF
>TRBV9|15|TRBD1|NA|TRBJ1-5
TGTGCCAGCAGCATGGGACAGGGGGCCGGTCAGCCCCAGCATTTT
CASSMGQGAGQPQHF
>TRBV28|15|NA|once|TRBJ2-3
TGTGCCAGCAGTTACCCGGGCAGGGTGTCGGATACGCAGTATTTT
CASSYPGRVSDTQYF